Sequencing of this TCR beta chain was carried out in a study of blood T cell repertoires in COVID-19. About the study: Both acute and convalescent COVID-19 samples were obtained from the United States, Italy and Spain. PBMCs, B-cell-depleted T cells, or T cells provided the cDNA or gDNA that made up the material.

Original handling: Reference gene primer amplification yielded estimated nucleated cell counts. The table came from immunoSEQ multiplex PCR; TCRdb's copy has only in-frame clones and leaves some out. That table supplies the V and J calls and clone size; D and trimming were determined from the DNA. This table holds 90,000 to 120,000 clones, 91% found once. The CDR3 is 14 amino acids. CDR1 and CDR2 from the germline V gene are MNHEY and SMNVEV (reference sequence). V lost 6 bases to trimming and J lost 9 bases; unmatched junction nucleotides: 10. This receptor was obtained from a man in his 60s with acute or convalescent COVID-19. The sequencing input was peripheral blood. The genes are TRBV27 and TRBJ1-5, with 8 bases lining up with TRBD1. The CDR3 protein is CASRRTGSLRPQHF. As DNA, the CDR3 is TGTGCCAGCAGACGGACAGGGAGTTTGAGGCCCCAGCATTTT.